This T cell receptor beta chain was captured by sequencing in a study of Graves' ophthalmopathy and Graves' hyperthyroidism. Study findings and constraints: With a specificity of just under 75% and a sensitivity of around 70%, the model predicted ophthalmopathy progression.

RNA transcripts yielded amplified TCR beta CDR3 regions. An initial RT-PCR round employing HTBI primers preceded a second-round multiplex PCR. TCRdb used MiXCR to reprocess the multiplex PCR reads, holding one entry per CDR3 protein. The repertoire has about 210,000 distinct CDR3 sequences, roughly 27% of them found once; the top ten carry around 9.8%. Germline lookup yields CDR1 SGHTA and CDR2 FQGNSA. The CDR3 covers 13 residues. V gave up 7 bases and J gave up 4 bases; unmatched junction bases: 6. Those donors who had ophthalmopathy presented with moderate-to-severe activity, a CAS of ≥3, a NOSPECS of ≥4 and a duration under 3 months. This clonotype turned up a few times. The target antigen is unknown.

Material for sequencing was peripheral blood. The V call is TRBV7-2, the J call TRBJ2-7, with 8 bases that match TRBD2. The sequence derives from a man in his fifties or sixties with Graves' ophthalmopathy. Written as DNA, the CDR3 is TGTGCCAGCATCTCGGGGGGGTCTTACGAGCAGTACTTC. This encodes CASISGGSYEQYF.